These T cell receptor beta chains were read from a single sample in a study of blood T cell repertoires in COVID-19. The repertoire was sequenced with immunoSEQ multiplex PCR; TCRdb's copy has only in-frame clones and lacks some. The data hold about 140,000 clones, with around 89% observed a single time. Sequenced: peripheral blood. The receptors come from a woman older than 75 with acute or convalescent COVID-19. CDR3s include the opening cysteine and the closing phenylalanine or tryptophan. A D gene is named only where the DNA matches it firmly. Clone size, where shown, is once, few, many, or a class for clones that have expanded.

TRBJ2-2 | . | TRBV19 | . | TGTGCCAGTAGTGGAGGGTACGGCACCGGGGAGCTGTTTTTT | CASSGGYGTGELFF
TRBJ2-1 | . | TRBV24-1 | . | TGTGCCACCAGTGATAGATCCTACCCACATGGGGGGGAGCAGTTCTTC | CATSDRSYPHGGEQFF
TRBJ2-5 | . | TRBV7-3 | . | TGTGCCAGCAGGCACAGGGATTTAGAGACCCAGTACTTC | CASRHRDLETQYF
TRBJ2-2 | . | TRBV5-1 | TRBD2 | TGCGCCAGCAGCCGGCTAGCGGGGGGGACCGGGGAGCTGTTTTTT | CASSRLAGGTGELFF
TRBJ2-3 | . | TRBV11-2 | TRBD1 | TGTGCCAGCAGCTTAGGGGCAGGGGGCTTCACAGATACGCAGTATTTT | CASSLGAGGFTDTQYF
TRBJ1-1 | . | TRBV12-3/TRBV12-4 | . | TGTGCCAGCAGTTCGGGATTTAACACTGAAGCTTTCTTT | CASSSGFNTEAFF
TRBJ2-1 | . | TRBV18 | TRBD2 | TGTGCCAGCTCACCACCAGCGGGGCCCTACGATGAGCAGTTCTTC | CASSPPAGPYDEQFF
TRBJ1-6 | . | TRBV19 | TRBD1 | TGTGCCAGTAGTACCCCTGACAGGGGCGTAGGGTCACCCCTCCACTTT | CASSTPDRGVGSPLHF
TRBJ1-5 | . | TRBV18 | . | TGTGCCAGCTCAGCGGGAAATAGCAATCAGCCCCAGCATTTT | CASSAGNSNQPQHF
TRBJ2-7 | . | TRBV2 | . | TGTGCCAGCTCGGGGTTACTGGGGTACGAGCAGTACTTC | CASSGLLGYEQYF
TRBJ2-3 | few | TRBV24-1 | TRBD1 | TGTGCCACCAGTGATACTCGACAGGGAGATACGCAGTATTTT | CATSDTRQGDTQYF
TRBJ1-4 | . | TRBV7-2 | . | TGTGCCAGCAGCGCGACAGGAACTAATGAAAAACTGTTTTTT | CASSATGTNEKLFF
TRBJ2-7 | . | TRBV7-6 | TRBD2 | TGTGCCAGCAGCCTAAACCCCGGGACTAGCGTAGGCTACGAGCAGTACTTC | CASSLNPGTSVGYEQYF
TRBJ2-1 | . | TRBV2 | . | TGTGCCAGCAGGGGGGCGGGCGGCAATGAGCAGTTCTTC | CASRGAGGNEQFF
TRBJ1-2 | . | TRBV15 | . | TGTGCCACCAGCAGAGATCGGGTCGGATCCGGGTTTGGCTACACCTTC | CATSRDRVGSGFGYTF
TRBJ1-1 | . | TRBV5-6 | . | TGTGCCAGCAGCTTCTCTGGAGGGGCTTTCTTT | CASSFSGGAFF
TRBJ1-2 | . | TRBV5-1 | TRBD1 | TGCGCCAGCAGCTCGGACAGGGGGGGAACTAACTATGGCTACACCTTC | CASSSDRGGTNYGYTF
TRBJ1-4 | . | TRBV30 | . | TGTGCCTGGAGTACCCCGGGGGGGCTCGATGAAAAACTGTTTTTT | CAWSTPGGLDEKLFF
TRBJ2-5 | . | TRBV5-1 | . | TGCGCCAGCAGCTCAGGGGTCGATTGGAAAGAGACCCAGTACTTC | CASSSGVDWKETQYF
TRBJ2-3 | . | TRBV29-1 | TRBD2 | TGCACCTCTTCCGGGGGGGCTAGCACAGATACGCAGTATTTT | CTSSGGASTDTQYF
TRBJ1-3 | . | TRBV20-1 | . | TGCAGTGCTAGTTCCATCTCTGGAAACACCATATATTTT | CSASSISGNTIYF
TRBJ1-2 | . | TRBV30 | TRBD1 | TGTGCCTGGAGGGGACAGGGCCCTTATGGCTACACCTTC | CAWRGQGPYGYTF
TRBJ2-2 | . | TRBV28 | TRBD1 | TGTGCCAGCAGTTTCCCCCGGGGACAGGGAAAATCCGGGGAGCTGTTTTTT | CASSFPRGQGKSGELFF
TRBJ2-5 | . | TRBV6-1 | . | TGTGCCAGCAGTGAGGTCCTCAATCAGGGGACCCAGTACTTC | CASSEVLNQGTQYF
TRBJ1-2 | . | TRBV5-1 | TRBD1 | TGCGCCAGCAGCTTGGAGACAGGGGGCGACTATGGCTACACCTTC | CASSLETGGDYGYTF
TRBJ2-5 | . | TRBV10-2 | TRBD1 | TGCGCCAGCAGTGAGATGGGACAGGTCCAAGAGACCCAGTACTTC | CASSEMGQVQETQYF
TRBJ1-3 | . | TRBV12-3/TRBV12-4 | . | TGTGCCAGCAGTCTTAACTCTGGAAACACCATATATTTT | CASSLNSGNTIYF
TRBJ2-2 | . | TRBV7-2 | TRBD2 | TGTGCCAGCAGCTTAGCGGGAGGGACCGGGGAGCTGTTTTTT | CASSLAGGTGELFF
TRBJ1-6 | . | TRBV30 | . | TGTGCCTGGAGACCTGCTGGGGGGTGGACTTCACCCCTCCACTTT | CAWRPAGGWTSPLHF
TRBJ2-1 | . | TRBV7-2 | TRBD2 | TGTGCCAGCAGCTTAGAAGCGGGGGGGATGAGTGAGCAGTTCTTC | CASSLEAGGMSEQFF
TRBJ2-7 | . | TRBV5-1 | . | TGCGCCAGCAGCTTGGGAGGGTCCCGGGGTTACGAGCAGTACTTC | CASSLGGSRGYEQYF
TRBJ1-3 | . | TRBV10-3 | . | TGTGCCATCAGTGAGTCGAGATTGCCTGGAAACACCATATATTTT | CAISESRLPGNTIYF
TRBJ1-2 | . | TRBV19 | . | TGTGCCAGTAGTATAGATTTTAGTGCCATTAACTATGGCTACACCTTC | CASSIDFSAINYGYTF
TRBJ1-6 | . | TRBV19 | . | TGTGCCAGTAGTATTGGTCGGGGGGCGAATTCACCCCTCCACTTT | CASSIGRGANSPLHF
TRBJ2-5 | . | TRBV20-1 | . | TGCAGTGCTAGTGGCAATGACAGGAAGACCCAGTACTTC | CSASGNDRKTQYF
TRBJ1-2 | . | TRBV19 | . | TGTGCCAGTAGCATTCAGGGCGGAAACTATGGCTACACCTTC | CASSIQGGNYGYTF
TRBJ1-2 | . | TRBV5-1 | TRBD1 | TGCGCCAGCAGCTTGGGGGGGACAGGCCGCTATGGCTACACCTTC | CASSLGGTGRYGYTF
TRBJ2-2 | . | TRBV29-1 | TRBD2 | TGCAGCGTTGGGACCCCGGGTAGCGGGGGGGGAATACTCACCGGGGAGCTGTTTTTT | CSVGTPGSGGGILTGELFF
TRBJ2-3 | . | TRBV12-3/TRBV12-4 | TRBD2 | TGTGCCAGCAGAGCGGGGGGGCAAGGTACGCAGTATTTT | CASRAGGQGTQYF
TRBJ1-4 | . | TRBV15 | . | TGTGCCACAGGTGGGGATAGAGGGCAGCCAACAAAGCCTAATGAAAAACTGTTTTTT | CATGGDRGQPTKPNEKLFF
TRBJ1-1 | once | TRBV5-6 | . | TGTGCCAGCAGCCGCAGGGTCACTGAAGCTTTCTTT | CASSRRVTEAFF
TRBJ1-2 | . | TRBV3-1/TRBV3-2 | TRBD1 | TGTGCCAGCAGCCAGGGCTGGACAGGGGGCGTTGGCTACACCTTC | CASSQGWTGGVGYTF
TRBJ2-1 | . | TRBV11-2 | TRBD1 | TGTGCCAGCAGCTTGACAGGGAGTACCTACAATGAGCAGTTCTTC | CASSLTGSTYNEQFF
TRBJ1-1 | . | TRBV29-1 | . | TGCAGCGTCCGCAGGAACACTGAAGCTTTCTTT | CSVRRNTEAFF
TRBJ1-1 | once | TRBV2 | . | TGTGCCAGCAGTCCTTTTTCGGGGGAAACTGAAGCTTTCTTT | CASSPFSGETEAFF
TRBJ1-4 | . | TRBV5-1 | . | TGCGCCAGCAGCCTAGGGGACTCCGGGCAAAATGAAAAACTGTTTTTT | CASSLGDSGQNEKLFF
TRBJ2-5 | once | TRBV5-4 | . | TGTGCCAGCAGCTTGGGGACAGATCAAGAGACCCAGTACTTC | CASSLGTDQETQYF
TRBJ2-2 | . | TRBV10-3 | TRBD2 | TGTGCCATCAGCCGGACTAGAGAGGCCGGGGAGCTGTTTTTT | CAISRTREAGELFF
TRBJ1-4 | . | TRBV5-5 | TRBD1 | TGTGCCAGCAGCCGGGACAGGGCAGATGAAAAACTGTTTTTT | CASSRDRADEKLFF
TRBJ2-2 | few | TRBV5-1 | . | TGCGCCAGCAGCTTAGCGCCGAACACCGGGGAGCTGTTTTTT | CASSLAPNTGELFF
TRBJ2-2 | . | TRBV7-2 | TRBD2 | TGTGCCAGCAGCTTAAATGCCCCGGGAGGGACGAACACCGGGGAGCTGTTTTTT | CASSLNAPGGTNTGELFF
TRBJ2-1 | . | TRBV3-1/TRBV3-2 | TRBD1 | TGTGCCAGCAGCCTCGGGACAGGGGGAAATGAGCAGTTCTTC | CASSLGTGGNEQFF
TRBJ2-2 | . | TRBV5-1 | . | TGCGCCAGCAGCCAACAGGGAATCACTACCGGGGAGCTGTTTTTT | CASSQQGITTGELFF
TRBJ1-5 | few | TRBV6-5 | . | TGTGCCAGCAGGAACGGGGTAAGTCGGCCCCAGCATTTT | CASRNGVSRPQHF